One sample yielded the 4 T cell receptor beta chains listed below, sequenced in a study of T cells after yellow fever vaccination. TCRdb redid the calling of the 5' RACE reads with MiXCR, one entry per CDR3 protein. The sample carries about 27,000 distinct CDR3 sequences, around 4.3% recorded once. The sequenced sample was PBMCs, either bulk or a sorted T-cell subset (CD4+, CD8+, memory, or dextramer-sorted; not recorded which), obtained on the day of the yellow fever booster vaccination. The source is a man aged 18-30 years who received the YFV17D yellow fever vaccine.

Turning to this clonotype: A much larger clone is a single base away; this may be a read error. This sequence joins TRBV12-3 or TRBV12-4 and TRBJ1-2; the D is unclear. The CDR3 runs to 12 residues. CDR3 sequence reads: CASSLEPYVYTF. CDR3 DNA: TGTGCCAGCAGTTTGGAGCCCTATGTCTACACCTTC.

Ten or more counts support this clonotype. V gene TRBV4-2 combines with J gene TRBJ2-3; TRBD2 might be the D (6 bases). Germline CDR1 LGHNA, CDR2 YNFKEQ. With 0 bases removed from V and 7 bases from J, the gap between germline ends came to 8 bases. The CDR3 runs to 13 residues. The chain's CDR3 is CASSQDSGYTQYF. Written as DNA, the CDR3 is TGTGCCAGCAGCCAAGATAGCGGCTATACGCAGTATTTT.

This clonotype was counted many times. This chain joins TRBV12-3 or TRBV12-4 and TRBJ2-1; 7 bases are a match to TRBD2. V gave up 3 bases and J gave up 6 bases; unmatched junction bases: 11. The length of the CDR3 is 16 residues. CDR3 in amino acids: CASSLGQGGGGNEQFF. The CDR3 nucleotides read TGTGCCAGCAGTTTGGGTCAGGGCGGGGGAGGCAATGAGCAGTTCTTC.

This clonotype was found many times. The chain is built from TRBV12-3 or TRBV12-4 and TRBJ2-7; either TRBD1 or TRBD2 may supply D (7 bases each). CDR3 length: 14 residues. Between the trimmed V and J ends, which lost 7 bases and 10 bases, there was a span of 23 bases. CDR3 region: CASTWGGGRDSQYF. Written as DNA, the CDR3 is TGTGCCAGCACCTGGGGCGGGGGCCGGGACAGTCAGTACTTC.